This is a list of T cell receptor beta chains from one sample in a study of T cell repertoires in cytomegalovirus infection. TCRdb processed the reads anew with MiXCR; each CDR3 protein has one entry. The profile shows under 200,000 distinct CDR3 sequences, less than 9.5% of them singletons. Sequences were obtained from PBMCs. These TCRs come from a human donor in good health (CMV status not recorded). Some clones in this sample may be carry-over from other donors' samples. Each CDR3 is given with its conserved first and last residue. A D gene is named only where the DNA matches it firmly. The size of a clone is reported for some rows only, either as once, few or many, or as a class for expanded clones.

cdr3_nt,cdr3_aa,j_call,d_call,clone_size,v_call
TGTGCCAGCAGCTCGAGGGGGATAGGGAACACTGAAGCTTTCTTT,CASSSRGIGNTEAFF,TRBJ1-1,NA,many,TRBV7-2
TGTGCCAGCAGCCGCGAGGGGGGCTTCGGCAATGAGCAGTTCTTC,CASSREGGFGNEQFF,TRBJ2-1,NA,many,TRBV7-2
TGTGCCAGCAGCTTAGCTGGTCAGGGAAACACTGAAGCTTTCTTT,CASSLAGQGNTEAFF,TRBJ1-1,NA,many,TRBV7-2
TGTGCCAGCAGCCCCCTGCAAGTAACAGATACGCAGTATTTT,CASSPLQVTDTQYF,TRBJ2-3,NA,many,TRBV7-2
TGCAGCGTCGTGACAGGGATAGGAGAGACCCAGTACTTC,CSVVTGIGETQYF,TRBJ2-5,TRBD1,NA,TRBV29-1
TGTGCCAGCAGCTTGGGAGGGGGACAAGAAGCTTTCTTT,CASSLGGGQEAFF,TRBJ1-1,NA,many,TRBV5-6
TGTGCCAGCAGTTACTCGAGGGCCACTTCTAACTATGGCTACACCTTC,CASSYSRATSNYGYTF,TRBJ1-2,NA,many,TRBV6-5
TGTGCCAGCACCAGCCAGGGGGAGGCCGGCTACAATGAGCAGTTCTTC,CASTSQGEAGYNEQFF,TRBJ2-1,NA,few,TRBV6-5
TGTGCCAGCAGCCTCGGGGCTAGCGGGAAGCAGTATTTT,CASSLGASGKQYF,TRBJ2-3,TRBD2,many,TRBV7-2
TGTGCCAGCAGCCGGACAGTGGGTGCGTACGAGCAGTACTTC,CASSRTVGAYEQYF,TRBJ2-7,NA,many,TRBV7-2
TGTGCCAGCAGCCCACGGTCGGGTGAGCGAGGTGGTCAGCCCCAGCATTTT,CASSPRSGERGGQPQHF,TRBJ1-5,NA,many,TRBV7-6
TGTGCCAGCAGCTTAGGGGGCGTGACAGGGGACCCCGGGGAGCTGTTTTTT,CASSLGGVTGDPGELFF,TRBJ2-2,TRBD1,many,TRBV7-8
TGTGCCAGCAGCTTAGAAAGCGGGGAGTACAATGAGCAGTTCTTC,CASSLESGEYNEQFF,TRBJ2-1,TRBD2,NA,TRBV7-2
TGTGCCAGCAGTTTACGACGGGACATCAATCAGCCCCAGCATTTT,CASSLRRDINQPQHF,TRBJ1-5,NA,NA,TRBV12-3/TRBV12-4
TGTGCCACCACGGACGGCACTGAAGCTTTCTTT,CATTDGTEAFF,TRBJ1-1,NA,many,TRBV10-3
TGTGCCAGCAGCTTAGGAGCCGGTGATCACGAGCAGTACTTC,CASSLGAGDHEQYF,TRBJ2-7,NA,few,TRBV5-5
TGTGCCAGCAGCTTAGGTCTTGGGAAGACTGAAGCTTTCTTT,CASSLGLGKTEAFF,TRBJ1-1,NA,many,TRBV7-2
TGTGCCAGCAGTCTACCTAGCGGGAGGATCTACGAGCAGTACTTC,CASSLPSGRIYEQYF,TRBJ2-7,TRBD2,NA,TRBV28
TGTGCCAGTAGTTTACAGGCCCCCTTGAACACTGAAGCTTTCTTT,CASSLQAPLNTEAFF,TRBJ1-1,NA,few,TRBV19
TGTGCCAGCGTGGACAGATGGGCTGATGGCTACACCTTC,CASVDRWADGYTF,TRBJ1-2,NA,many,TRBV12-3/TRBV12-4
TGTGCCAGCAGCCCGACCGGACAGGAGCAGTTCTTC,CASSPTGQEQFF,TRBJ2-1,NA,few,TRBV6-2/TRBV6-3
TGTGCCAGCAGTTTTCCTCCAACAAATAGCGGGAGAAGGGTCTATGAGCAGTTCTTC,CASSFPPTNSGRRVYEQFF,TRBJ2-1,TRBD2,many,TRBV27
TGTGCCAGCAGCTTAGTACTAGCGGGGTTAAGCTCTGGGGCCAACGTCCTGACTTTC,CASSLVLAGLSSGANVLTF,TRBJ2-6,TRBD2,many,TRBV7-2
TGTGCCTGGCAGGCGAGACAACAACACAATGAGCAGTTCTTC,CAWQARQQHNEQFF,TRBJ2-1,NA,NA,TRBV30
TGCAGTGCCCCGGGAAAGACAGGGTCCTACAATGAGCAGTTCTTC,CSAPGKTGSYNEQFF,TRBJ2-1,TRBD1,NA,TRBV20-1
TGTGCCAGCAGCCCCCAGGGAAGAGCCTACGAGCAGTACTTC,CASSPQGRAYEQYF,TRBJ2-7,NA,few,TRBV7-2
TGTGCCAGCAGCTCAGGGTTGGTGGGAGCCCCAACCTACGAGCAGTACTTC,CASSSGLVGAPTYEQYF,TRBJ2-7,NA,many,TRBV2
TGCAGCGTTGAAGGACAGGCCTCTGGAAACACCATATATTTT,CSVEGQASGNTIYF,TRBJ1-3,NA,many,TRBV29-1
TGTGCCGGGGGGGCGGGGGGGGGAAATGAGCAGTTCTTC,CAGGAGGGNEQFF,TRBJ2-1,TRBD2,many,TRBV7-8
TGTGCCAGCAGTTTACGCAGGCAGCCCTACGAGCAGTACTTC,CASSLRRQPYEQYF,TRBJ2-7,NA,many,TRBV12-3/TRBV12-4
TGTGCCAGCAGTTACCATGGGACTAGCGGGAGAGGGGAGACCCAGTACTTC,CASSYHGTSGRGETQYF,TRBJ2-5,TRBD2,few,TRBV6-5
TGTGCCAGCAGCCGAGGATATAGCGGGATCACAGATACGCAGTATTTT,CASSRGYSGITDTQYF,TRBJ2-3,TRBD2,many,TRBV7-8
TGCAGTGCAATCCCGACTAGCTCTAAAAACATTCAGTACTTC,CSAIPTSSKNIQYF,TRBJ2-4,TRBD2,NA,TRBV20-1
TGTGCCAGCAGCTTAGAGTCTATGACTGAAGCTTTCTTT,CASSLESMTEAFF,TRBJ1-1,NA,NA,TRBV11-2
TGCAGTGCTAGAGAAGGCAGCGGGGAGCAGTTCTTC,CSAREGSGEQFF,TRBJ2-1,NA,NA,TRBV20-1
TGTGCCAGCACCCAACTCGGGGACCACTACGAGCAGTACTTC,CASTQLGDHYEQYF,TRBJ2-7,NA,few,TRBV7-9
TGTGCCACCAGCAACCGGGACAGGGGGCCTTGGAATGAAAAACTGTTTTTT,CATSNRDRGPWNEKLFF,TRBJ1-4,TRBD1,NA,TRBV15
TGTGCCAGCAGTTACTCTTCCGGGAACACCGGGGAGCTGTTTTTT,CASSYSSGNTGELFF,TRBJ2-2,NA,few,TRBV6-6
TGTGCCAGCAGCTTAATCCTAGCGGGGGATCTAGGCAAAAACATTCAGTACTTC,CASSLILAGDLGKNIQYF,TRBJ2-4,TRBD2,few,TRBV7-8
TGTGCCAGTAGCGGACAGATCATCTACAATGAGCAGTTCTTC,CASSGQIIYNEQFF,TRBJ2-1,NA,NA,TRBV19
TGCAGTGCTAGAGAGTCCCTTGGAGGTTCGCTGTATTTT,CSARESLGGSLYF,TRBJ2-3,NA,NA,TRBV20-1
TGTGCCAGCAGTTACTCGACTAGCGGGAGGACCACAGATACGCAGTATTTT,CASSYSTSGRTTDTQYF,TRBJ2-3,TRBD2,many,TRBV6-2/TRBV6-3
TGTGCCAGCAGCGGACAGCGGGTAGGCACAGATACGCAGTATTTT,CASSGQRVGTDTQYF,TRBJ2-3,NA,NA,TRBV2
TGCAGTGCAGCCAACGGGGGGGACAGGAATCAGCCCCAGCATTTT,CSAANGGDRNQPQHF,TRBJ1-5,TRBD1,many,TRBV20-1
TGTGCCAGCAGCCTGGGGACTAGCGGGAGTTACGAGCAGTACTTC,CASSLGTSGSYEQYF,TRBJ2-7,TRBD2,many,TRBV7-2
TGTGCCAGCAGCTTAAGCCAGCGGAATGAGCAGTTCTTC,CASSLSQRNEQFF,TRBJ2-1,NA,few,TRBV7-9